These 26 T cell receptor beta chains were sequenced from one sample in a study of blood T cells in healthy people across ages. Then a second PCR, running about 6 to 12 cycles, was carried out with a sample-barcoded 5' primer and a J-beta primer mix. TCRdb re-called the 5' RACE reads through MiXCR, storing one row per CDR3 protein. There are about 780,000 distinct CDR3 sequences in the sample; about half occur only once, and less than 20% lies in the top ten. Sequencing was performed on blood. These receptors were obtained from a man aged 80 or over in good health.

V gene TRBV12-3 or TRBV12-4 combines with J gene TRBJ2-5; 7 bases align to TRBD1. The J segment lost 0 bases and the V segment lost 6 bases, leaving 10 bases of the junction unmatched. The CDR3 extends over 16 amino acids. CDR3 DNA: TGTGCCAGCAGCGAGTCCGGGACAGAGGACCAAGAGACCCAGTACTTC. As protein: CASSESGTEDQETQYF.

The V call is TRBV7-2, the J call TRBJ2-7, with TRBD2 identical over 12 bases. After removal of 5 bases from V and 4 bases from J, the junction contained 9 bases not matched to a gene. Per germline, CDR1 SGHTA and CDR2 FQGNSA. The CDR3 consists of 16 residues. CDR3 residues: CASSPLTSGGIYEQYF. DNA for the CDR3: TGTGCCAGCAGCCCCCTGACTAGCGGGGGAATATACGAGCAGTACTTC.

In this sample, this clonotype turned up a few times. The rearrangement links TRBV7-9 to TRBJ2-7; D gene ambiguous. The CDR3 is made up of 12 amino acids. Between the trimmed V and J ends, which lost 11 bases and 3 bases, there was a span of 14 bases. The germline V gene encodes CDR1 SEHNR and CDR2 FQNEAQ (reference sequence). The CDR3 sequence is CALGADRYEQYF. CDR3 DNA sequence: TGTGCCCTCGGTGCAGACCGCTACGAGCAGTACTTC. The variable domain in full, with the rest retrieved from reference TRBV7-9 and TRBJ2-7, is DTGVSQNPRHKITKRGQNVTFRCDPISEHNRLYWYRQTLGQGPEFLTYFQNEAQLEKSRLLSDRFSAERPKGSFSTLEIQRTEQGDSAMYLCALGADRYEQYFGPGTRLTVT.

This chain joins TRBV12-3 or TRBV12-4 and TRBJ2-2, with 10 bases lining up with TRBD2. V shed 1 base, J shed 7 bases, and the junction held 9 bases outside the gene matches. This CDR3 spans 17 amino acids. CDR3: CASSLGWSGRADGELFF. In nucleotides, the CDR3 is TGTGCCAGCAGTTTAGGTTGGAGCGGGAGGGCAGACGGGGAGCTGTTTTTT.

This chain links TRBV20-1 with TRBJ2-1, with D possibly being TRBD2 (5 bases). CDR1 and CDR2 (germline): DFQATT, SNEGSKA (reference sequence). The CDR3 is 12 amino acids. Trimming removed 3 bases at V and 6 bases at J, with 9 bases between. The CDR3 is CSARIAINEQFF. The CDR3 region has the DNA TGCAGTGCTAGGATAGCGATCAATGAGCAGTTCTTC.

This clonotype occurred many times. V usage is TRBV7-8 and J usage is TRBJ2-5, with 8 bases aligning to TRBD1. The germline V gene encodes CDR1 SGHVS and CDR2 FQNEAQ. The length of the CDR3 is 16 residues. V was clipped by 1 base and J by 4 bases; unmatched bases: 8. DNA for the CDR3: TGTGCCAGCAGCTTAGGACAGGGGTTTTCAGGAGAGACCCAGTACTTC. Its protein product is CASSLGQGFSGETQYF.

The chain joins TRBV24-1 to TRBJ2-2, with D possibly matching TRBD2 (5 bases). The ends were cut back, 0 bases at V and 6 bases at J, with 13 bases in the middle. The CDR3 is made up of 16 amino acids. CDR1 KGHDR and CDR2 SFDVKD come from the germline V gene. This chain's CDR3 is CATSDLRSSPAGELFF. CDR3 nucleotides: TGTGCCACCAGTGATTTGCGGTCTAGCCCTGCCGGGGAGCTGTTTTTT.

Many counts were recorded for this clonotype. J is TRBJ2-7 and V is TRBV7-9; D possibly corresponds to TRBD2 (6 bases). CDR1 and CDR2 from the germline V gene are SEHNR and FQNEAQ (reference sequence). CDR3 length equals 12 residues. V gave up 8 bases and J gave up 4 bases, with 12 bases separating them. The CDR3 DNA reads as TGTGCCAGCGCCATGGAGGGGTACGAGCAGTACTTC. Translation: CASAMEGYEQYF.

To note about this clonotype: This may be a read error: a much more frequent sequence differs by one nucleotide. The gene calls are TRBV4-3 and TRBJ2-1; D possibly corresponds to TRBD2 (5 bases). CDR3 size: 15 residues. Germline CDR1 and CDR2: LGHNA and YSLEER. V shed 0 bases and J shed 7 bases, with 13 bases lying between them. The DNA of the CDR3 is TGCGCCAGCAGCCAAGATGGGAGCAGGATGAATGAGCAGTTCTTC. Amino acids: CASSQDGSRMNEQFF.

The chain employs TRBV12-3 or TRBV12-4 and TRBJ1-2; weak D call: TRBD1 (6 bases). V lost 1 base, J lost 0 bases, and 12 bases lay in between. This CDR3 comprises 16 residues. CDR3 DNA: TGTGCCAGCAGTTTAGGCCCCAGACAGGCTAACTATGGCTACACCTTC. Amino acids: CASSLGPRQANYGYTF.

This rearrangement joins TRBV28 to TRBJ2-5, with 8 positions matching TRBD2. Germline V gene data show CDR1 as MDHEN and CDR2 as SYDVKM. Germline trimming cut 5 bases from V and 1 base from J; bases unmatched to any gene: 6. The CDR3 is 15 residues long. CDR3 sequence reads: CASSAIAGFQETQYF. The CDR3 coding sequence is TGTGCCAGCAGTGCCATAGCGGGGTTCCAAGAGACCCAGTACTTC.

The rearrangement joins TRBV4-1 to TRBJ2-4; tentatively, D is TRBD1 (6 bases). The germline V gene encodes CDR1 MGHRA and CDR2 YSYEKL. The CDR3 contains 16 residues. Trimming shortened V by 1 base and J by 1 base, and 11 bases separated the two germline ends. CDR3 sequence reads: CASSQGGGTAKNIQYF. In nucleotides, the CDR3 is TGCGCCAGCAGCCAAGGTGGGGGCACTGCCAAAAACATTCAGTACTTC.

The chain joins TRBV30 to TRBJ1-2; TRBD1 matches at 7 bases. This CDR3 has 11 amino acids. The germline gives CDR1 GTSNPN, CDR2 SVGIG (reference sequence). Trimming took 8 bases from V and 2 from J; bases not matched to a gene: 2. CDR3 amino acids: CAAGQNYGYTF. CDR3 nucleotide sequence: TGTGCCGCGGGACAGAACTATGGCTACACCTTC.

The chain combines TRBV5-4 with TRBJ1-1; 7 positions match TRBD1. The germline V gene encodes CDR1 SGHNT and CDR2 YYREEE (reference sequence). The V gene end was trimmed by 0 bases and the J gene end by 4 bases; junction bases not matched to a gene: 6. CDR3 length equals 15 residues. The CDR3 DNA reads TGTGCCAGCAGCTTGGTTTACAGGGGACTCACTGAAGCTTTCTTT. As protein: CASSLVYRGLTEAFF.

The V and J genes are TRBV11-1 and TRBJ2-7; D remains unclear. Judging by the DNA end, TRBJ2-5 fits better; the J call may be wrong. Germline V CDR1 and CDR2: SGHAT, FQDESV (reference sequence). This CDR3 spans 14 amino acids. CDR3 amino acids: CASSQSRTVQTQYF. The DNA of the CDR3 is TGTGCCAGCAGCCAGAGCCGGACGGTCCAGACCCAGTACTTC.

The chain employs TRBV29-1 and TRBJ2-1; D may be TRBD2 (6 bases). V lost 0 bases and J lost 10, with 16 bases in between. Germline CDR1 reads SQVTM; CDR2 reads ANQGSEA. The CDR3 extends over 14 amino acids. The CDR3 loop reads CSVEEFGGGNEQFF. In nucleotides, the CDR3 is TGCAGCGTTGAAGAATTCGGGGGAGGAAACGAGCAGTTCTTC.

The gene calls are TRBV20-1 and TRBJ2-7; maybe TRBD2 (5 bases). CDR3 length equals 16 residues. CDR1 and CDR2 from the germline V gene are DFQATT and SNEGSKA (reference sequence). V gave up 0 bases and J gave up 7 bases, with 22 bases separating them. The DNA for the CDR3 is TGCAGTGCTAGAGATGAAAGTGTTAGCGAGTTGCGGGAGCAGTACTTC. Its protein is CSARDESVSELREQYF.

This clonotype has more than one count but fewer than ten. This sequence joins TRBV28 and TRBJ2-3, with TRBD2 as a possible D gene (5 bases). The CDR3 has 14 residues. The germline gives CDR1 MDHEN, CDR2 SYDVKM. V was cut by 4 bases and J by 0 bases, with 8 bases left in between. CDR3 region: CASSSGFSTDTQYF. In DNA, the CDR3 is TGTGCCAGCAGTTCGGGATTCAGCACAGATACGCAGTATTTT.

This clonotype was picked up a small number of times. The chain joins TRBV29-1 to TRBJ2-2; TRBD2 matches 7 bases. Germline lookup yields CDR1 SQVTM and CDR2 ANQGSEA. The CDR3 totals 15 residues. Trimming removed 2 bases from V and 1 base from J; junction bases left unmatched: 4. CDR3 sequence: CSVELLARNTGELFF. The DNA of the CDR3 is TGCAGCGTTGAATTACTAGCGAGGAACACCGGGGAGCTGTTTTTT.

The V gene is TRBV7-9, the J gene TRBJ1-4; D is perhaps TRBD1 (6 bases). V was cut by 5 bases and J by 0 bases, with 10 bases left in between. CDR1 and CDR2 from the germline V gene are SEHNR and FQNEAQ (reference sequence). The CDR3 is 15 residues long. CDR3 in DNA: TGTGCCAGCAGCGAGAAGGGGGCAACTAATGAAAAACTGTTTTTT. It encodes CASSEKGATNEKLFF.

This chain uses TRBV4-3 with TRBJ2-1, with 14 positions matching TRBD2. The CDR3 is 17 residues long. Looked up from germline, CDR1 is LGHNA and CDR2 is YSLEER. V lost 3 bases, J lost 7 bases, and 8 bases stayed unmatched. CDR3 coding DNA: TGCGCCAGCAGCCATACGTGGGGACTAGCGGGAGTTAATGAGCAGTTCTTC. This sequence encodes CASSHTWGLAGVNEQFF.

CDR3 nucleotide sequence: TGTGCCAGCAGTCAACCTTGGTCCCAAGAGACCCAGTACTTC. Protein: CASSQPWSQETQYF. J is TRBJ2-5 and V is TRBV2; D remains ambiguous. The CDR3 totals 14 residues. The V end lost 5 bases, the J end lost 1 base, and 11 bases lay between the germline ends. The germline V gene has CDR1 SNHLY and CDR2 FYNNEI.

The chain combines TRBV3-1 with TRBJ2-5; D is unresolved. CDR3 length: 15 amino acids. V lost 0 bases and J lost 5, with 13 bases in between. Germline CDR1 reads LGHDT; CDR2 reads YNNKEL (reference sequence). DNA for the CDR3: TGTGCCAGCAGCCAAGATTTGGAAGTTGTGGAGACCCAGTACTTC. Translation gives CASSQDLEVVETQYF.

V is TRBV6-6 and J is TRBJ1-2; tentatively, D is TRBD1 (6 bases). CDR1 MNHNY and CDR2 SVGAGI come from the germline V gene (reference sequence). The CDR3 extends over 15 amino acids. Trimming took 4 bases from V and 4 from J, leaving 16 bases between them. CDR3 sequence reads: CASSLGSGTPYGYTF. Here the CDR3 DNA reads TGTGCCAGCAGTTTAGGGTCCGGGACACCCTATGGCTACACCTTC.

V is TRBV12-3 or TRBV12-4 and J is TRBJ1-1; 10 nucleotides agree with TRBD1. The CDR3 loop spans 14 amino acids. V gave up 5 bases and J gave up 6 bases; unmatched junction bases: 6. CDR3 bases: TGTGCCAGCAGTCCTCGGGACAGGGGACCTGAAGCTTTCTTT. Amino acid sequence: CASSPRDRGPEAFF.

J is TRBJ2-5 and V is TRBV12-3 or TRBV12-4, with 10 bases identical to TRBD2. The CDR3 runs 16 residues. V was clipped by 5 bases and J by 4 bases; unmatched bases: 10. CDR3 protein: CASSTTLAGDRETQYF. Written as DNA, the CDR3 is TGTGCCAGCAGTACCACCCTAGCGGGGGATCGAGAGACCCAGTACTTC.